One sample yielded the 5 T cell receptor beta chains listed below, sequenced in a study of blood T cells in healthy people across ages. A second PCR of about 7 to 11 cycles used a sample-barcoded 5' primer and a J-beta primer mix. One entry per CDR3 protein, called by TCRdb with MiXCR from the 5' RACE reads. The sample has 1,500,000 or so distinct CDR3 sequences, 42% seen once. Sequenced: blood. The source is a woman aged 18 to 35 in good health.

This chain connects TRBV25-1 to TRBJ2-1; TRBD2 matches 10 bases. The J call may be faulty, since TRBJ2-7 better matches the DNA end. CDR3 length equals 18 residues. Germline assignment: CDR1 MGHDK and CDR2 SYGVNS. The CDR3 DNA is TGTGCCAGCAGTGCTCAACCGAAAGCGGGGGGGAGGTACAATGAGCAGTACTTC. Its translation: CASSAQPKAGGRYNEQYF.

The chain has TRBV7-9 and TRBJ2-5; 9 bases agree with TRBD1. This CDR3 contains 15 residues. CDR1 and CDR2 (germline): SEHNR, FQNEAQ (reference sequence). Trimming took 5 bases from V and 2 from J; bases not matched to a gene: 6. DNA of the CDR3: TGTGCCAGCAGCACAGGGACAGGGACACAAGAGACCCAGTACTTC. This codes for CASSTGTGTQETQYF.

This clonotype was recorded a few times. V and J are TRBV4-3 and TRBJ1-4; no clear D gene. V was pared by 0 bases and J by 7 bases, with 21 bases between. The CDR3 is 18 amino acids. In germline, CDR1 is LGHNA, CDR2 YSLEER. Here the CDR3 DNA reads TGCGCCAGCAGCCAAGATAACCTCACGGAGGTCTTTAGTGAAAAACTGTTTTTT. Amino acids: CASSQDNLTEVFSEKLFF.

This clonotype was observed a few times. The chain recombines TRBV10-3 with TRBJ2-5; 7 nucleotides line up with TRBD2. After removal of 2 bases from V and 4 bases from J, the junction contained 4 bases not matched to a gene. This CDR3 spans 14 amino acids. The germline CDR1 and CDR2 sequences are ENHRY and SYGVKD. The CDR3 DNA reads TGTGCCATCAGTGAGATGGCTAGCGGAGAGACCCAGTACTTC. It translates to CAISEMASGETQYF.

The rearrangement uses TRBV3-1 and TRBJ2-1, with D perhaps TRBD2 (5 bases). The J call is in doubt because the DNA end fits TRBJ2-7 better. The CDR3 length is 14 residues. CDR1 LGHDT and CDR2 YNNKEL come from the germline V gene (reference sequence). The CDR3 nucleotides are TGTGCCAGCAGCCCATTGCGGACTTACAATGAGCAGTACTTC. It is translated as CASSPLRTYNEQYF.